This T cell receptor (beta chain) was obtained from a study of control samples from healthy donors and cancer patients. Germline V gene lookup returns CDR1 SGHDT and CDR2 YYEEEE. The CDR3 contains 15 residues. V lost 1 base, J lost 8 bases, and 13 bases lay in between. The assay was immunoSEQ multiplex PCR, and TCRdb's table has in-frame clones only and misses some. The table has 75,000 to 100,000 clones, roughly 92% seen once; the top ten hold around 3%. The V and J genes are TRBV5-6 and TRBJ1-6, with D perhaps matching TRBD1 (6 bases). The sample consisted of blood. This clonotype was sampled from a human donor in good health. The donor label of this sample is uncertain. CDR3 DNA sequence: TGTGCCAGCAGCTTGTACAGGGTTCGTGATTCACCCCTCCACTTT. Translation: CASSLYRVRDSPLHF.